This TCR beta chain is drawn from a study of T cell clones after liver transplantation (dated by TCRdb to between 2018 and 2021). As for the study more broadly: ITN030ST, the source of the samples, was a randomized trial that attempted immunosuppression withdrawal within 2 years of liver transplantation. Donor-reactive T cell clones were identified using TCRbeta sequencing after a pre-transplant mixed lymphocyte reaction and were then followed in post-transplant blood. Third party-reactive TCRbeta sequences were also identified from pre-transplant MLRs to serve as an antigen-independent comparator for donor-reactive sequences. Three of the eight recipients were HCV-positive; the others were transplanted for non-autoimmune, non-viral indications. The subjects received no induction therapy and were kept on standard immunosuppression until randomization at 12-24 months post-transplant. To count as tolerant, a recipient had to stay completely off immunosuppression for at least one year without liver enzymes climbing beyond twice the upper limit of normal. Blood samples were collected pre-transplant, pre-randomization before withdrawal, and post-randomization after either full withdrawal or failed withdrawal. The studied cohort comprised 8 liver transplant recipients, 3 classified as tolerant and 5 as non-tolerant. General study outcomes and caveats: Low numbers of available donor cells limited the measurable donor-reactive repertoire in two subjects. In most of the 8 subjects, regardless of tolerance or HCV status, circulating donor-reactive CD4 TCRbeta sequences dropped significantly post-transplant. When repertoire turnover was taken into account, detection of donor-reactive sequences was significantly reduced in 7 of 8 subjects for CD4 and in 8 of 8 subjects for CD8. The conclusions were considered preliminary, being limited by small, heterogeneous patient numbers and non-standardized post-transplant time points. Because no allograft tissue specimens were available, donor-reactive T cells may have migrated into the graft instead of being deleted. A greater decline was seen for donor-reactive sequences than for third party-reactive sequences, suggesting partial antigen-specific deletion unrelated to withdrawal success.

High-throughput TCRbeta CDR3 sequencing of frozen genomic DNA was performed by immunoSEQ, including PCR amplification, mapping, bias correction and internal controls. The study's processing was this. Only productive rearrangements were retained, and each unique TCRbeta sequence was defined by its CDR3 nucleotide sequence together with its V and J gene. For a sequence to be called donor-reactive, it needed a frequency of at least 0.01% and at least 5-fold expansion in CFSE-low cells compared with unstimulated pre-transplant cells. Minimum frequency thresholds were set for each subject on the basis of the unstimulated sample with the lowest template count, so that a detection power of at least 90% was ensured. Jensen-Shannon divergence between the top 1000 TCRbeta sequences after and before transplant was used to measure repertoire turnover. Two-sided Fisher's exact tests were used to test for changes in the detection of donor-reactive sequences. TCRdb stores this immuneACCESS table with in-frame sequences only. Part of the clones is absent; in the studies checked, under half of the shortfall reflects unresolved V genes, and no reason is known for the rest. Clonal size and the V and J genes are those of that table, whereas D and trimming came from the DNA. The sample data list around 97,000 clones, and under 90% of these were observed just once. 2.5% to 3.5% of the sample lies in the top ten.

The CDR1 and CDR2 encoded by the germline V gene are MRHNA and SNTAGT. From the cysteine through the phenylalanine, the CDR3 covers 13 amino acids. Solely the CDR3 DNA is kept, with 39 bases framed from the first base. The junction shows trimming of 8 bases on V and 7 bases on J, plus 15 bases between the germline ends. Unstimulated PBMCs, after thawing, were stained for CD3, CD4 and CD8 and then FACS-sorted into CD3+CD4+ and CD3+CD8+ populations. Randomization to immunosuppression withdrawal applied to every one of the 8 studied subjects. Genomic DNA was isolated with the Qiagen DNeasy Blood and Tissue Kit. In the case of this clone: The clone's antigen remains unknown. No much larger clonotype is one base removed from it; base qualities were not supplied.

This TCR was recovered from a human patient who received a liver transplant. Following a transplant, some T cells may be graft donor cells, not patient cells. Sequences were derived from CD4+ T cells from blood, sampled about 50 months after liver transplant. The sequence is built from TRBV6-4 and TRBJ1-5, with TRBD1 tentatively as D gene (6 bases match). The nucleotides read TGTGCCAGCCGACAGGCCGAAGGCCAGCCCCAGCATTTT. This sequence encodes CASRQAEGQPQHF.